Presented here are 20 T cell receptor beta chains from one specimen sequenced in a study of blood T cell repertoires in COVID-19. Clones were read by immunoSEQ multiplex PCR, and TCRdb kept only the in-frame ones, dropping some. Here the sample spans around 250,000 clones, 85% to 95% being singletons. Sequenced: PBMCs or T cells enriched from blood (not recorded which). The receptors stem from a man aged 40-49 years who had been exposed to COVID-19.

The chain recombines TRBV2 with TRBJ1-4; D remains ambiguous. The V gene lost 1 base and the J gene lost 3 bases, with 9 bases spanning the gap. The germline V gene encodes CDR1 SNHLY and CDR2 FYNNEI. CDR3 size: 15 residues. This chain's CDR3 is CASSEEEAANEKLFF. The CDR3, as DNA: TGTGCCAGCAGTGAAGAGGAGGCAGCTAATGAAAAACTGTTTTTT.

V and J are TRBV6-4 and TRBJ1-5, with TRBD1 as a possible D gene (6 bases). Germline V gene lookup returns CDR1 MRHNA and CDR2 SNTAGT. The CDR3 has 13 residues. V was shortened by 6 bases and J by 7 bases, with 13 bases between the two germline ends. The CDR3, as DNA: TGTGCCAGCAGCAAAGAACAGGGCCAGCCCCAGCATTTT. This translates into CASSKEQGQPQHF.

V gene TRBV28 combines with J gene TRBJ2-7, with D perhaps matching TRBD1 (6 bases). CDR3 length equals 15 residues. Germline values: CDR1 MDHEN, CDR2 SYDVKM. Trimming removed 4 bases at V and 0 bases at J, with 13 bases between. The CDR3: CASSSPGTPSYEQYF. In nucleotides, the CDR3 is TGTGCCAGCAGTTCCCCCGGGACACCCTCCTACGAGCAGTACTTC.

The chain recombines TRBV13 with TRBJ1-2; TRBD1 matches at 7 bases. Germline CDR1 and CDR2: PRHDT and FYEKMQ (reference sequence). The CDR3 sequence is 15 residues long. With V trimmed by 6 bases and J by 4 bases, 11 bases remained unmatched. In DNA form, the CDR3 reads TGTGCCAGCAGTATCGGGGCAGGGGGATCCTATGGCTACACCTTC. Its protein is CASSIGAGGSYGYTF.

The genes are TRBV24-1 and TRBJ1-1, with unresolved D. V lost 12 bases, J lost 6 bases, and 10 bases lay in between. The CDR3 loop spans 10 amino acids. CDR1 is KGHDR and CDR2 is SFDVKD in the germline V gene. The CDR3 region is CAAGSSEAFF. As DNA, the CDR3 is TGTGCCGCCGGGTCCTCTGAAGCTTTCTTT.

This clone was counted a single time. The rearrangement uses TRBV19 and TRBJ1-4; a possible D gene is TRBD1 (5 bases). Trimming removed 7 bases at V and 0 bases at J, with 18 bases between. CDR1 and CDR2 (germline): LNHDA, SQIVND (reference sequence). The length of the CDR3 is 17 residues. The CDR3 reads CASTGGAGTATNEKLFF. The CDR3 nucleotides are TGTGCCAGTACAGGTGGGGCAGGAACCGCAACTAATGAAAAACTGTTTTTT.

With respect to this clone: The same CDR3 can be traced to other DNA sequences in this sample. V is TRBV12-3 or TRBV12-4 and J is TRBJ1-5; D perhaps matches TRBD1 (5 bases). V lost 3 bases and J 4 bases, leaving 7 bases between the germline ends. The CDR3 is 13 residues long. CDR3 region: CASSFRGNQPQHF. The CDR3 nucleotides read TGTGCCAGCAGTTTCCGGGGGAATCAGCCCCAGCATTTT.

This rearrangement joins TRBV27 to TRBJ1-2, with D tentatively TRBD1 (5 bases). V shed 5 bases and J shed 8 bases, with 9 bases lying between them. Germline V gene sequence: CDR1 MNHEY, CDR2 SMNVEV (reference sequence). The CDR3 runs 11 residues. The CDR3 is CASSPGEGYTF. The CDR3 region has the DNA TGTGCCAGCAGTCCGGGGGAAGGCTACACCTTC.

The rearrangement joins TRBV29-1 to TRBJ1-4; weak D call: TRBD1 (6 bases). The CDR3 has 12 amino acids. V was cut by 6 bases and J by 4 bases, with 9 bases left in between. Looked up from germline, CDR1 is SQVTM and CDR2 is ANQGSEA. CDR3 sequence (DNA): TGCAGCGTAGGGGGAATTAATGAAAAACTGTTTTTT. Its protein is CSVGGINEKLFF.

This chain joins TRBV2 and TRBJ1-2, with 7 bases identical to TRBD1. V was pared by 7 bases and J by 4 bases, with 12 bases of the junction left unmatched. The CDR3 has 15 residues. Germline CDR1 SNHLY, CDR2 FYNNEI. Here the CDR3 DNA reads TGTGCCAGCACCAATAACAGGGGAACGTCCTATGGCTACACCTTC. Amino acids: CASTNNRGTSYGYTF.

J is TRBJ2-1 and V is TRBV7-2; 12 bases align to TRBD2. V gave up 1 base and J gave up 15 bases; unmatched junction bases: 10. The germline V gene encodes CDR1 SGHTA and CDR2 FQGNSA. The CDR3 spans 15 residues. In nucleotides, the CDR3 is TGTGCCAGCAGCTTAGGGGGACTAGCGGGCTCAGAACGGTTCTTC. It codes for CASSLGGLAGSERFF.

V usage is TRBV7-6 and J usage is TRBJ1-2, with D possibly matching TRBD1 (6 bases). There are 15 residues in the CDR3. Trimming pared 1 base from V and 3 bases from J, leaving 12 bases between. Germline CDR1 SGHVS, CDR2 FNYEAQ. The CDR3 is CASSLDTGTHYGYTF. The CDR3 DNA reads as TGTGCCAGCAGCTTAGATACAGGGACCCACTATGGCTACACCTTC.

V and J are TRBV6-5 and TRBJ2-7, with TRBD2 as a possible D gene (6 bases). In germline, CDR1 is MNHEY, CDR2 SVGAGI. The CDR3 runs 12 residues. Trimming removed 5 bases from V and 4 bases from J, with 9 bases in between. For the CDR3, the DNA is TGTGCCAGCAGTAGGGGAGGTTACGAGCAGTACTTC. Translated, it gives CASSRGGYEQYF.

V and J are TRBV18 and TRBJ1-3, with 7 bases fitting TRBD1. The CDR3 sequence is 16 residues long. Germline V gene sequence: CDR1 KGHSH, CDR2 LQKENI. V shed 3 bases and J 0 bases; nucleotides not matched to a gene: 5. The CDR3 protein is CASSPGQLTSGNTIYF. CDR3 DNA sequence: TGTGCCAGCTCACCGGGACAGCTAACCTCTGGAAACACCATATATTTT. The complete variable domain, with remaining parts taken from reference TRBV18 and TRBJ1-3, reads NAGVMQNPRHLVRRRGQEARLRCSPMKGHSHVYWYRQLPEEGLKFMVYLQKENIIDESGMPKERFSAEFPKEGPSILRIQQVVRGDSAAYFCASSPGQLTSGNTIYFGEGSWLTVV.

This sequence joins TRBV6-5 and TRBJ2-1, with TRBD2 identical over 8 bases. Trimming at V came to 2 bases and at J to 15 bases, leaving 12 bases not matched to a gene. Germline CDR1 reads MNHEY; CDR2 reads SVGAGI. The CDR3 runs to 14 residues. The CDR3 DNA reads as TGTGCCAGCAGTTACAAGGCGGGAGGAGCGATGTCGTTCTTC. Protein sequence: CASSYKAGGAMSFF.

This clone appeared a single time. The chain combines TRBV30 with TRBJ1-6; the match to TRBD1 covers 7 bases. The CDR3 totals 15 residues. CDR1 GTSNPN and CDR2 SVGIG come from the germline V gene (reference sequence). The trim removed 8 bases at V and 4 bases at J, leaving 11 bases unmatched. The chain's CDR3 is CAGHIPGQYNSPLHF. CDR3 DNA sequence: TGTGCCGGCCACATACCGGGACAGTATAATTCACCCCTCCACTTT. The variable domain in full, completed from reference TRBV30 and TRBJ1-6, reads SQTIHQWPATLVQPVGSPLSLECTVEGTSNPNLYWYRQAAGRGLQLLFYSVGIGQISSEVPQNLSASRPQDRQFILSSKKLLLSDSGFYLCAGHIPGQYNSPLHFGNGTRLTVT.

The V gene is TRBV7-2, the J gene TRBJ1-2; 9 bases are a match to TRBD1. V lost 5 bases and J lost 6; bases outside the gene matches: 10. This CDR3 is 15 amino acids long. Per the germline V gene, CDR1 is SGHTA and CDR2 is FQGNSA. CDR3 sequence (DNA): TGTGCCAGCAGCCTCAGGGGGGACAGGGCGGATGGCTACACCTTC. Its translation: CASSLRGDRADGYTF.

J is TRBJ1-6 and V is TRBV28; 12 nucleotides line up with TRBD1. Per the germline V gene, CDR1 is MDHEN and CDR2 is SYDVKM. V lost 8 bases and J lost 2; bases outside the gene matches: 13. This CDR3 region has 19 residues. The CDR3 region is CASCVFSGTGGTYNSPLHF. CDR3 nucleotides: TGTGCCAGCTGCGTGTTTTCTGGGACAGGGGGCACCTATAATTCACCCCTCCACTTT.

The rearrangement links TRBV12-3 or TRBV12-4 to TRBJ1-4, with D unclear. V lost 6 bases, J lost 7 bases, and 9 bases lay in between. The CDR3 sequence is 12 residues long. The CDR3 DNA reads as TGTGCCAGCAGCAGGTCTCTTGAAAAACTGTTTTTT. Protein sequence: CASSRSLEKLFF.

The CDR3 DNA reads TGTGCCAGCAGCCAAGATACTTACCTTAGCTCCTACGAGCAGTACTTC. It codes for CASSQDTYLSSYEQYF. The chain has TRBV4-2 and TRBJ2-7; D uncertain. The germline CDR1 and CDR2 sequences are LGHNA and YNFKEQ. Trimming shortened V by 0 bases and J by 0 bases, and 12 bases separated the two germline ends. This CDR3 is built from 16 residues.